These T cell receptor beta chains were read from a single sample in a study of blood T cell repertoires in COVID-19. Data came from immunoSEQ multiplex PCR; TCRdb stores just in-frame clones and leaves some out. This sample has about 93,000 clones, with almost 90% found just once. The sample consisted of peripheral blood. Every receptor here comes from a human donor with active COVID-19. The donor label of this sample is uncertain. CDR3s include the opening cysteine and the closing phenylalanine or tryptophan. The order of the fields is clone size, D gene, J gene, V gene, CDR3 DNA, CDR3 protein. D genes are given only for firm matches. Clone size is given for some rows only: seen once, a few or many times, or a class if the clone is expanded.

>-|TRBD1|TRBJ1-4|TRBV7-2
TGTGCCAGCAGAGCCGGGACAGCCGCAACTAATGAAAAACTGTTTTTT
CASRAGTAATNEKLFF
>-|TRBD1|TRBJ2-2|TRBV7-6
TGTGCCAGCAGCGCCCCGGGACAGGGGAGCGGGGAGCTGTTTTTT
CASSAPGQGSGELFF
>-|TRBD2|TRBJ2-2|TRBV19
TGTGCCGGAAAAGCGGGGCGGAACACCGGGGAGCTGTTTTTT
CAGKAGRNTGELFF
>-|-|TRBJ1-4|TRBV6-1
TGTGCCAGCAGTGCCCATGGACTCGGCACCGCAACTAATGAAAAACTGTTTTTT
CASSAHGLGTATNEKLFF
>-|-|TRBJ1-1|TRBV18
TGTGCCAGCTCACCAATAAATCGAGATACTGAAGCTTTCTTT
CASSPINRDTEAFF
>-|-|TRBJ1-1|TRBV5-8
TGTGCCAGCAGCTTGTCCCACCGACAGGCAGACAACACTGAAGCTTTCTTT
CASSLSHRQADNTEAFF
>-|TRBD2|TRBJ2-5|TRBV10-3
TGTGCCATCAGTGACCCGGGGACTAGCGGGGGAGGACCAAAAGAGACCCAGTACTTC
CAISDPGTSGGGPKETQYF
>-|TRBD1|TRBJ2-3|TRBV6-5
TGTGCCAGCAGTCGACCGGGACAGGGTCCTTCGCCGCAGTATTTT
CASSRPGQGPSPQYF
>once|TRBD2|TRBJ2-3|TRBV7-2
TGTGCCAGCAGCTTATCGGCGGGGGGAAGCCCCGGTACGCAGTATTTT
CASSLSAGGSPGTQYF
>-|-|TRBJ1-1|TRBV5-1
TGCGCCAGCAGCCGGCGGGGGGACAACACTGAAGCTTTCTTT
CASSRRGDNTEAFF
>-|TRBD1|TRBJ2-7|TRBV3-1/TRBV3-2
TGTGCCAGCAGCTTGAGGGGACAGGGCTACGAGCAGTACTTC
CASSLRGQGYEQYF
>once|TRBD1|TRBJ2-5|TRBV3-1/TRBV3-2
TGTGCCAGCAGCCCTAAGCTGGACAGGGCATGGTGGGGTGGAGAGACCCAGTACTTC
CASSPKLDRAWWGGETQYF
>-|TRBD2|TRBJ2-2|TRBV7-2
TGTGCCAGCAGCTTAGCGCGGGGGACCAACACCGGGGAGCTGTTTTTT
CASSLARGTNTGELFF
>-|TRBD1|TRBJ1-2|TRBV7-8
TGTGCCAGCAGCGCCCGACAGGGGGCGAACTATGGCTACACCTTC
CASSARQGANYGYTF
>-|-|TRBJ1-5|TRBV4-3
TGCGCCAGCAGCCAAGTTCAGGGGCATCAGCCCCAGCATTTT
CASSQVQGHQPQHF
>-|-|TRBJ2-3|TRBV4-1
TGCGCCAGCAGCCAGACACAGGCCCCTACTTCGGATACGCAGTATTTT
CASSQTQAPTSDTQYF
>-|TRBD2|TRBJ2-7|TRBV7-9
TGTGCCAGCACTGTTGGGGGGGCCTACGAGCAGTACTTC
CASTVGGAYEQYF
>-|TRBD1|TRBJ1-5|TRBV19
TGTGCCAGTAGTACGTGGGGACAGGATAGCAATCAGCCCCAGCATTTT
CASSTWGQDSNQPQHF
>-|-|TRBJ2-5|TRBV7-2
TGTGCCAGCACCCTTAAAGAGACCCAGTACTTC
CASTLKETQYF
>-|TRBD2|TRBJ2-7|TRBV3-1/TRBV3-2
TGTGCCAGCAGCCCGAGGACTAGCGGGGGGTACGAGCAGTACTTC
CASSPRTSGGYEQYF
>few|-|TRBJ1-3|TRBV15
TGTGCCACCAGCAGATTTGGGCCTGGAAACACCATATATTTT
CATSRFGPGNTIYF
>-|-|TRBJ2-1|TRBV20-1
TGCAGTGCTAGTGCGGGTCGTACCTACAATGAGCAGTTCTTC
CSASAGRTYNEQFF